Shown below are 9 T cell receptor beta chains from a single sample sequenced in a study of shared clonotypes between healthy human individuals (dated by TCRdb to the early 2020s). The library was built by means of the immunoSEQ multiplex PCR assay. The source is immuneACCESS, and TCRdb retained only in-frame sequences with V and J called. Part of the clones is not carried over; for the studies checked, unresolved V genes explain less than half of this, and the remainder is unexplained. Counted in this sample were 1,400,000 or so clones; about 98.5% of them appeared once. The ten largest clones capture around 0.33% of the sample. The material sequenced was naive CD4+ T cells sorted from blood. According to the study, the label for this sample's cell subset or site signals: CD45RA+ positively selected. The receptors derive from a man aged 30 to 45 in good health.

This chain links TRBV4-3 with TRBJ1-1; 7 bases align to TRBD1. With 4 bases clipped from V and 4 bases from J, the junction kept 3 bases outside the gene matches. The germline V gene has CDR1 LGHNA and CDR2 YSLEER. The CDR3 totals 13 residues. Written as DNA, the CDR3 is TGCGCCAGCAGCCCCAGGGGGGGCACTGAAGCTTTCTTT. Amino acids: CASSPRGGTEAFF.

The CDR3 DNA sequence: TGTGCCAGCAGTGCCCGGGACATCCATTACGAGCAGTACTTC. Encoded protein: CASSARDIHYEQYF. The gene calls are TRBV2 and TRBJ2-7, with D possibly TRBD1 on 6 matching bases. From germline, CDR1 is SNHLY and CDR2 FYNNEI. The CDR3 extends over 14 amino acids. V shed 4 bases and J shed 4 bases, with 14 bases lying between them. The full variable domain, with the rest looked up from reference TRBV2 and TRBJ2-7, is EPEVTQTPSHQVTQMGQEVILRCVPISNHLYFYWYRQILGQKVEFLVSFYNNEISEKSEIFDDQFSVERPDGSNFTLKIRSTKLEDSAMYFCASSARDIHYEQYFGPGTRLTVT.

This rearrangement joins TRBV19 to TRBJ2-7; D unresolved. This CDR3 is built from 15 residues. The V end lost 1 base, the J end lost 2 bases, and 12 bases lay between the germline ends. CDR1 is LNHDA and CDR2 is SQIVND in the germline V gene (reference sequence). CDR3 region: CASSIVGAVTYEQYF. For the CDR3, the DNA is TGTGCCAGTAGTATAGTAGGCGCAGTAACCTACGAGCAGTACTTC.

The chain couples TRBV19 to TRBJ1-2; tentatively, D is TRBD1 (5 bases). Germline assignment: CDR1 LNHDA and CDR2 SQIVND (reference sequence). CDR3 length: 15 residues. Between the trimmed V and J ends, which lost 3 bases and 7 bases, there was a span of 18 bases. This CDR3 is CASSIGSQQVAGYTF. CDR3 nucleotides: TGTGCCAGTAGTATCGGGTCCCAACAGGTAGCTGGCTACACCTTC.

The chain's CDR3 is CASSFSLAGSTDTQYF. The CDR3 region has the DNA TGTGCCAGCAGCTTTAGTCTGGCTGGCAGCACAGATACGCAGTATTTT. The chain joins TRBV7-9 to TRBJ2-3; no clear D gene. The CDR3 runs 16 residues. Germline CDR1 and CDR2: SEHNR and FQNEAQ (reference sequence). Trimming left V 3 bases short and J 0 bases short, with 13 bases between. The full variable domain, with the rest looked up from reference TRBV7-9 and TRBJ2-3, is DTGVSQNPRHKITKRGQNVTFRCDPISEHNRLYWYRQTLGQGPEFLTYFQNEAQLEKSRLLSDRFSAERPKGSFSTLEIQRTEQGDSAMYLCASSFSLAGSTDTQYFGPGTRLTVL.

The J gene is TRBJ1-5, the V gene TRBV4-1; maybe TRBD1 (5 bases). The CDR3 consists of 16 residues. The V end lost 2 bases, the J end lost 6 bases, and 17 bases lay between the germline ends. Germline CDR1 and CDR2: MGHRA and YSYEKL. This chain's CDR3 is CASSQNPVQVAQPQHF. The DNA of the CDR3 is TGCGCCAGCAGCCAAAACCCAGTACAGGTCGCTCAGCCCCAGCATTTT.

This clone was recorded a few times. The chain joins TRBV11-3 to TRBJ2-2; the D gene is possibly TRBD2 (5 bases). Per the germline V gene, CDR1 is SGHNT and CDR2 is YENEEA. Between the trimmed V and J ends, which lost 5 bases and 4 bases, there was a span of 8 bases. This CDR3 spans 13 amino acids. The CDR3 DNA is TGTGCCAGCAGCCTAGCTGTCACCGGGGAGCTGTTTTTT. As protein: CASSLAVTGELFF. Complete variable domain (other parts from reference TRBV11-3 and TRBJ2-2): EAGVVQSPRYKIIEKKQPVAFWCNPISGHNTLYWYLQNLGQGPELLIRYENEEAVDDSQLPKDRFSAERLKGVDSTLKIQPAELGDSAVYLCASSLAVTGELFFGEGSRLTVL.

This chain uses TRBV7-9 with TRBJ2-3, with D unresolved. CDR1 SEHNR and CDR2 FQNEAQ come from the germline V gene (reference sequence). Trimming removed 1 base at V and 6 bases at J, with 17 bases between. The CDR3 consists of 16 residues. The CDR3 reads CASSLEVGGQEDTQYF. CDR3 nucleotide sequence: TGTGCCAGCAGCTTAGAGGTTGGTGGGCAGGAGGATACGCAGTATTTT.

This chain links TRBV10-2 with TRBJ2-7; 7 positions match TRBD1. The V gene end was trimmed by 9 bases and the J gene end by 4 bases; junction bases not matched to a gene: 12. The CDR3 totals 14 residues. Germline V gene data show CDR1 as WSHSY and CDR2 as SAAADI. DNA for the CDR3: TGCGCCAGGGGACAGCCACTAGGGGAATACGAGCAGTACTTC. Residues: CARGQPLGEYEQYF.